The T cell receptor beta chain under discussion was sequenced for a study of blood T cell repertoires in COVID-19. The Seattle patients, enrolled during active infection, were followed longitudinally. The CDR3 loop spans 15 amino acids. V shed 6 bases and J 8 bases; nucleotides not matched to a gene: 7. Germline V gene data show CDR1 as LNHDA and CDR2 as SQIVND (reference sequence). Clones were read by immunoSEQ multiplex PCR, and TCRdb kept only the in-frame ones, dropping some. The table shows just over 300,000 clones, with just under 90% occurring only once. The chain couples TRBV19 to TRBJ2-1; 13 bases line up with TRBD2. The receptor was derived from a woman between 25 and 40 years old with COVID-19, enrolled during active disease. The sequenced sample was peripheral blood. The CDR3 protein is CASSTSGGAFYEQFF. CDR3 nucleotides: TGTGCCAGTAGCACTAGCGGGGGGGCCTTCTATGAGCAGTTCTTC.